This T cell receptor beta chain was sequenced for a study of regulatory T cells in long-lasting Graves disease. Whole-study results and caveats: Under persistent disease, TRBV28, TRBJ1-2 and TRBJ2-5 were used preferentially.

Investigators prepared the TCR beta libraries by applying iRepertoire HTBI primers and Arm-PCR of CDR3 regions. MiXCR, run by TCRdb on the multiplex PCR reads, gives a single entry per CDR3 protein. The sample holds a few hundred thousand distinct CDR3 sequences, about 11% seen once. Stated time point: newly diagnosed GD, antithyroid drugs for less than 3 months. From PBMCs, RNA was extracted and then used to make the TCR library. The CDR3 is 16 amino acids. The germline gives CDR1 LNHDA, CDR2 SQIVND (reference sequence). V lost 5 bases to trimming and J lost 2 bases; unmatched junction nucleotides: 11. Ten or more counts support this clonotype. Its antigen is undetermined. These data also featured in a second study, about T cells in Graves' hyperthyroidism and ophthalmopathy.

The J gene is TRBJ1-1, the V gene TRBV19; 7 bases fit TRBD1. The sequence derives from a woman younger than 30 with Graves disease. The sample here was peripheral blood mononuclear cells (PBMCs), taken at new diagnosis, from a patient treated with antithyroid drugs. The CDR3 nucleotides read TGTGCCAGTAGTCCCTTATTGACAGGGCCCAACACTGAAGCTTTCTTT. Translation gives CASSPLLTGPNTEAFF.